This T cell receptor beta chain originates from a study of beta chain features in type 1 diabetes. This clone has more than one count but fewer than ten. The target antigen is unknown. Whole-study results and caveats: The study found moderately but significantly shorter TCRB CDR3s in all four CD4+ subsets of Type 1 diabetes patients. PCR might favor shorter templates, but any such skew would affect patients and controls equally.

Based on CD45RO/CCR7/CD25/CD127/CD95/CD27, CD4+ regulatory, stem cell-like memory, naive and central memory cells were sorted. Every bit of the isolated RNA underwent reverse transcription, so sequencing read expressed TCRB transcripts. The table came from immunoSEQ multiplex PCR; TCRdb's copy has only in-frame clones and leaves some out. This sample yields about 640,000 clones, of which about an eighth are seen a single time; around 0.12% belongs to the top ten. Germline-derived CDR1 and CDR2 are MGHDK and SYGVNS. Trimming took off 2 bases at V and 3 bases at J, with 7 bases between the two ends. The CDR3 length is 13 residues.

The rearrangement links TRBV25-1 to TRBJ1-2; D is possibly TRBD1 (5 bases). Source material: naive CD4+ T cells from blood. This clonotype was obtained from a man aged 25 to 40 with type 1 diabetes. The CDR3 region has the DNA TGTGCCAGCAGTGAAGCGGGGGACTATGGCTACACCTTC. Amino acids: CASSEAGDYGYTF.